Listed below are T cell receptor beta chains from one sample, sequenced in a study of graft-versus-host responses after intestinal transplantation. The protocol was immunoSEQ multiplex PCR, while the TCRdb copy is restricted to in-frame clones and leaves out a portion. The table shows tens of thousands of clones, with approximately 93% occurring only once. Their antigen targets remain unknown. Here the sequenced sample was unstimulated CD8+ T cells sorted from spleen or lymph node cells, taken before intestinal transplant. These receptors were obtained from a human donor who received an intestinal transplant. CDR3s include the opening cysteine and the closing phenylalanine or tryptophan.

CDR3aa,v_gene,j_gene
CASSRGWSTEAFF,TRBV4-1,TRBJ1-1
CASSLETSRHYTQYF,TRBV11-2,TRBJ2-3
CASSSGLQETQYF,TRBV6-5,TRBJ2-5
CASSLEQGATYEQYF,TRBV5-8,TRBJ2-7
CASSGSIPNSYNEQFF,TRBV27,TRBJ2-1
CASGWQGMKYGYTF,TRBV2,TRBJ1-2
CASSWGLSYEQYF,TRBV5-4,TRBJ2-7
CASSKPWTSGRATDTQYF,TRBV7-6,TRBJ2-3
CASSLDPSESSYNEQFF,TRBV11-3,TRBJ2-1
CASSLSGSPYNEQFF,TRBV28,TRBJ2-1
CASRSVRNTGELFF,TRBV27,TRBJ2-2
CASSLAGESSYNEQFF,TRBV27,TRBJ2-1
CASSIDAKGFLSYEQYF,TRBV19,TRBJ2-7
CASSHKDEKLFF,TRBV10-2,TRBJ1-4
CASSLGNPVETQYF,TRBV28,TRBJ2-5
CAILRRRSGRLETQYF,TRBV25-1,TRBJ2-5
CASSLGRNTEAFF,TRBV27,TRBJ1-1
CASTSGTVSYEQYF,TRBV10-2,TRBJ2-7
CASSLSASYEQYF,TRBV27,TRBJ2-7
CAWRDRGSYNEQFF,TRBV30,TRBJ2-1
CASSLATGPNEQFF,TRBV7-7,TRBJ2-1
CASRDSYSGANVLTF,TRBV2,TRBJ2-6
CASSLMGGRTEAFF,TRBV27,TRBJ1-1
CASSYPSGEAQYF,TRBV5-4,TRBJ2-5
CASSLEGITEAFF,TRBV5-1,TRBJ1-1
CASSPQVNQETQYF,TRBV7-7,TRBJ2-5
CASLPDRGITGELFF,TRBV19,TRBJ2-2
CASSLTRNGYTF,TRBV7-8,TRBJ1-2
CASSLAGSYEQYF,TRBV19,TRBJ2-7
CASSLGLAGGSYEQYF,TRBV5-1,TRBJ2-7
CASSPLKGRTHEQYF,TRBV11-2,TRBJ2-7